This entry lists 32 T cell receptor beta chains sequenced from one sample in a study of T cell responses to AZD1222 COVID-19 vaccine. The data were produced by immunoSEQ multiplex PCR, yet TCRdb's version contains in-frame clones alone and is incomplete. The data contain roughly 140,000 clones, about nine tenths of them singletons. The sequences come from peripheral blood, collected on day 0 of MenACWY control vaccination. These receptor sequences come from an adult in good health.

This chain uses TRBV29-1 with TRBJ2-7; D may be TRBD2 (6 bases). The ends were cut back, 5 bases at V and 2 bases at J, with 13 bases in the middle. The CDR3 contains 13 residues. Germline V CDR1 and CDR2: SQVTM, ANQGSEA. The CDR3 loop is CSVRGRTTYEQYF. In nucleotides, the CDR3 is TGCAGCGTTCGGGGGAGGACAACCTACGAGCAGTACTTC.

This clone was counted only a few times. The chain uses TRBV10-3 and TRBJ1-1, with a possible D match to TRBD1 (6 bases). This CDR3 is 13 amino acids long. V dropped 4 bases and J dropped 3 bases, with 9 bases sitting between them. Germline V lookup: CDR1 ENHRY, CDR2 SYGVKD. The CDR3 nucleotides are TGTGCCATCAGTGGGACAGCGGACACTGAAGCTTTCTTT. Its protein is CAISGTADTEAFF.

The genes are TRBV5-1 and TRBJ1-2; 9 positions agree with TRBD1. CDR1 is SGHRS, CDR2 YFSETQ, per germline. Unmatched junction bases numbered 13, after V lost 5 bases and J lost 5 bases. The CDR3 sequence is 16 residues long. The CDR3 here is CASRLMGTGTGYGYTF. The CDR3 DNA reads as TGCGCCAGCAGGTTGATGGGGACAGGGACAGGGTATGGCTACACCTTC.

This CDR3 reads CASSLWDSGNTEAFF. The DNA for the CDR3 is TGTGCCAGCAGCCTATGGGACAGTGGGAACACTGAAGCTTTCTTT. The chain combines TRBV14 with TRBJ1-1; 7 bases map to TRBD1. This CDR3 spans 15 amino acids. Looked up from germline, CDR1 is SGHDN and CDR2 is FVKESK. J was trimmed by 1 base and V by 4 bases; bases with no gene match: 6.

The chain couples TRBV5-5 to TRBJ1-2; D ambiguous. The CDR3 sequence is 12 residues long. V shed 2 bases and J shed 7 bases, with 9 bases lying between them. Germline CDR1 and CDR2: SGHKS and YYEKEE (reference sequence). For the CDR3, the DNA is TGTGCCAGCAGCTTATCGACATTTGGCTACACCTTC. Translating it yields CASSLSTFGYTF.

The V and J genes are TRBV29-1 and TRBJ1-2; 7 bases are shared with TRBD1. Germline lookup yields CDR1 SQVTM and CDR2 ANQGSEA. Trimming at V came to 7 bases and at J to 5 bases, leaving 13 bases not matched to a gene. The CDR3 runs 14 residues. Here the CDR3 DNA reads TGCAGCGCTCAAGAGGGGGCTAGTCCTTATGGCTACACCTTC. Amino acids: CSAQEGASPYGYTF. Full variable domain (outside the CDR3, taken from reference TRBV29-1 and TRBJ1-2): SAVISQKPSRDICQRGTSLTIQCQVDSQVTMMFWYRQQPGQSLTLIATANQGSEATYESGFVIDKFPISRPNLTFSTLTVSNMSPEDSSIYLCSAQEGASPYGYTFGSGTRLTVV.

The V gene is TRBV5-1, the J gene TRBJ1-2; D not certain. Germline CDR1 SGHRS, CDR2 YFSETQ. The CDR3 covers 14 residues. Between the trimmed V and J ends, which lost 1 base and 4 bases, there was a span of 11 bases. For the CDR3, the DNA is TGCGCCAGCAGCTTGAACCCCGATGCCTATGGCTACACCTTC. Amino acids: CASSLNPDAYGYTF.

CDR3 region: CASSTRDSMNTEAFF. DNA for the CDR3: TGTGCCAGCAGCACAAGGGACAGTATGAACACTGAAGCTTTCTTT. This chain links TRBV11-3 with TRBJ1-1, with 7 bases matching TRBD1. CDR3 size: 15 residues. Germline trimming cut 5 bases from V and 0 bases from J; bases unmatched to any gene: 6. CDR1 SGHNT and CDR2 YENEEA come from the germline V gene.

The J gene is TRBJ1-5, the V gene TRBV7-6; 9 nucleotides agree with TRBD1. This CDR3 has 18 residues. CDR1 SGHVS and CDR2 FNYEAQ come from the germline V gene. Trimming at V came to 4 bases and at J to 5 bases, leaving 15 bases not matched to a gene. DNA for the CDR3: TGTGCCAGCAGCTCGAGACCTCCGGGACAGGGCTTCGATCAGCCCCAGCATTTT. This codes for CASSSRPPGQGFDQPQHF. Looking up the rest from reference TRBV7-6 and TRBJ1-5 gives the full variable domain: GAGVSQSPRYKVTKRGQDVALRCDPISGHVSLYWYRQALGQGPEFLTYFNYEAQQDKSGLPNDRFSAERPEGSISTLTIQRTEQRDSAMYRCASSSRPPGQGFDQPQHFGDGTRLSIL.

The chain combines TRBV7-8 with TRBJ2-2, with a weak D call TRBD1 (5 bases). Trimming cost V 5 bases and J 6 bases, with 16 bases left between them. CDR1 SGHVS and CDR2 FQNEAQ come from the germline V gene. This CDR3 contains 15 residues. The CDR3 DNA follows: TGTGCCAGCAGCACATTTTCCAGGGTACCCGGGGAGCTGTTTTTT. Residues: CASSTFSRVPGELFF.

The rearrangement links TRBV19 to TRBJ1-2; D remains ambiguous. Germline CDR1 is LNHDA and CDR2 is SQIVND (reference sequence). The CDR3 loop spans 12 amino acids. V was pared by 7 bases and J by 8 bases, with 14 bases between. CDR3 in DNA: TGTGCCAGTACCAGCAGTGTACGAGGCTACACCTTC. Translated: CASTSSVRGYTF.

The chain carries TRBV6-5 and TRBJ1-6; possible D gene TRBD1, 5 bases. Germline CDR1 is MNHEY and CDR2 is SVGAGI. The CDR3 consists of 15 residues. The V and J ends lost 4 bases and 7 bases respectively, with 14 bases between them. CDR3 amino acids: CASSWVGGGNSPLHF. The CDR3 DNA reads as TGTGCCAGCAGTTGGGTGGGGGGAGGCAATTCACCCCTCCACTTT.

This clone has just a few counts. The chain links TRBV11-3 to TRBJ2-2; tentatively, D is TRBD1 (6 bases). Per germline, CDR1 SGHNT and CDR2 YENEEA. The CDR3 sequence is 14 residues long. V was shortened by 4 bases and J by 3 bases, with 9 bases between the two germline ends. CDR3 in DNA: TGTGCCAGCAGCTCGGGACAAGACACCGGGGAGCTGTTTTTT. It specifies CASSSGQDTGELFF.

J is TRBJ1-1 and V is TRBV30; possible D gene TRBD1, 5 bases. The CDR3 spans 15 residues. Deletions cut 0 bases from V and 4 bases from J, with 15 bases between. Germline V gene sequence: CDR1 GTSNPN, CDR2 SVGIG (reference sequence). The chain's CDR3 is CAWSVPGAGGTEAFF. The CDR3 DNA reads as TGTGCCTGGAGTGTACCTGGGGCCGGAGGCACTGAAGCTTTCTTT.

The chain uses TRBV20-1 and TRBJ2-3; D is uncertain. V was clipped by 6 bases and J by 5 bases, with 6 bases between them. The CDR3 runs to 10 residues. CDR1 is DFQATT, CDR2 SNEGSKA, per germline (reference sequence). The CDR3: CSAPLDTQYF. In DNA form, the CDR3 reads TGCAGTGCCCCCTTAGATACGCAGTATTTT.

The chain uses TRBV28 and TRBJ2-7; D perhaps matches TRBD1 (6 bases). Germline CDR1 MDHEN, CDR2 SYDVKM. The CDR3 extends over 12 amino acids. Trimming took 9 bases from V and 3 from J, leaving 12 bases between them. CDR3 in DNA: TGTGCCAGTTCAGGGGCTCGCTACGAGCAGTACTTC. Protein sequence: CASSGARYEQYF.

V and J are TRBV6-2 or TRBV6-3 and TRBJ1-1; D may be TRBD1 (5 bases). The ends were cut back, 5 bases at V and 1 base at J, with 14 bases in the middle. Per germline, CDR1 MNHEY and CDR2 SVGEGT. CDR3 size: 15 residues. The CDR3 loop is CASSKPGTANTEAFF. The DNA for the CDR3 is TGTGCCAGCAGTAAGCCCGGGACGGCGAACACTGAAGCTTTCTTT.

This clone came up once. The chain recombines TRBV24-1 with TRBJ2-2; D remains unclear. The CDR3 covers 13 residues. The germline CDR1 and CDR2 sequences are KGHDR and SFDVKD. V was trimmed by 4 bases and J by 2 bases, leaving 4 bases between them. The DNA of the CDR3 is TGTGCCACCAGTGACCGAAACACCGGGGAGCTGTTTTTT. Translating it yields CATSDRNTGELFF.

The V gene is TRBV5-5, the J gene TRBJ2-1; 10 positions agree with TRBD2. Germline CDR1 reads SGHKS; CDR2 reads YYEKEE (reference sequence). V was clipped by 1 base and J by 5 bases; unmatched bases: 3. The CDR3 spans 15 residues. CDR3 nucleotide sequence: TGTGCCAGCAGCTTGCGTACTAGCGGGAACAATGAGCAGTTCTTC. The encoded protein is CASSLRTSGNNEQFF.

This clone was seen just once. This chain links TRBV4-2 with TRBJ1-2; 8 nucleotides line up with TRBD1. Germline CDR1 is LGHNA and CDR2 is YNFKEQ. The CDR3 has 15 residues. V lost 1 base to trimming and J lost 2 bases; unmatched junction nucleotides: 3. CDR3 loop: CASSQGTGSNYGYTF. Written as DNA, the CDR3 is TGTGCCAGCAGCCAAGGGACAGGGTCAAACTATGGCTACACCTTC.

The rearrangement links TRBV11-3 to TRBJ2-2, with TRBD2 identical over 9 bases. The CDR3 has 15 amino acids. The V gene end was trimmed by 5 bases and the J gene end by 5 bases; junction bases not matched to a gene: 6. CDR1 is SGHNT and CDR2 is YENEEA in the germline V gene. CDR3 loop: CASSRSGRMTGELFF. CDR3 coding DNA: TGTGCCAGCAGCCGAAGCGGGAGGATGACCGGGGAGCTGTTTTTT.

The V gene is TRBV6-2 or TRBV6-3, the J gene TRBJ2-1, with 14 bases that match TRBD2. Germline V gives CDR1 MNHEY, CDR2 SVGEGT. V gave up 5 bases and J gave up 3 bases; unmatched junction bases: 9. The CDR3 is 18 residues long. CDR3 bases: TGTGCCAGCAGTAGGGGACTAGCGGGGGCCCAATTCTACAATGAGCAGTTCTTC. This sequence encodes CASSRGLAGAQFYNEQFF.

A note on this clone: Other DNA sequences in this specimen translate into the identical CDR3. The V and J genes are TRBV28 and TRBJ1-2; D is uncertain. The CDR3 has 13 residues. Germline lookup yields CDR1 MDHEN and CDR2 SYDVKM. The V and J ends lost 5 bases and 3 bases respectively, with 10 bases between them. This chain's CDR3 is CASSPNTDYGYTF. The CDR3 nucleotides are TGTGCCAGCAGTCCTAATACAGACTATGGCTACACCTTC.

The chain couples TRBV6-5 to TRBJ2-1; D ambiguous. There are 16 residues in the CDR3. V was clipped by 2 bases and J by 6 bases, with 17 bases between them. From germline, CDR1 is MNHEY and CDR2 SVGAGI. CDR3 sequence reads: CASSYRRVGAPNEQFF. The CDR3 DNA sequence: TGTGCCAGCAGTTACAGGAGAGTAGGAGCTCCCAATGAGCAGTTCTTC.

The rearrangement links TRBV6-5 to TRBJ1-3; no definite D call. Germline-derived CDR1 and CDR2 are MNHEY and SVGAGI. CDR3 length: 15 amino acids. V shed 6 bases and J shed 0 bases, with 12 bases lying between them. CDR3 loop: CASSSALLSGNTIYF. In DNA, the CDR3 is TGTGCCAGCAGCTCGGCCCTCCTCTCTGGAAACACCATATATTTT.

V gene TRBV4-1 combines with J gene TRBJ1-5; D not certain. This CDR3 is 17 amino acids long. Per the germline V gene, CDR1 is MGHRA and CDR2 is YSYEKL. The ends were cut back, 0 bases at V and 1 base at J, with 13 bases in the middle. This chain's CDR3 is CASSQERFGLSNQPQHF. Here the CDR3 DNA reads TGCGCCAGCAGCCAAGAACGATTCGGGCTGAGCAATCAGCCCCAGCATTTT.

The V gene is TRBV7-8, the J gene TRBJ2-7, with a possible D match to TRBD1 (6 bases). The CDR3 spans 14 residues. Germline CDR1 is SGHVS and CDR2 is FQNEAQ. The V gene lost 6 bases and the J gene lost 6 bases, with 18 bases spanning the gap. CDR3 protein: CASSHRGTFREQYF. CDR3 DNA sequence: TGTGCCAGCAGTCACAGAGGGACATTTCGCGAGCAGTACTTC.

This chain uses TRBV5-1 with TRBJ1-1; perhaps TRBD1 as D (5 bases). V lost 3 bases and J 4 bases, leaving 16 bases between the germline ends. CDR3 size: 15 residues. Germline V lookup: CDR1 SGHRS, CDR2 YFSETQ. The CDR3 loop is CASSSLTSGGTEAFF. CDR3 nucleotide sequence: TGCGCCAGCAGCTCTCTGACGTCGGGGGGCACTGAAGCTTTCTTT.

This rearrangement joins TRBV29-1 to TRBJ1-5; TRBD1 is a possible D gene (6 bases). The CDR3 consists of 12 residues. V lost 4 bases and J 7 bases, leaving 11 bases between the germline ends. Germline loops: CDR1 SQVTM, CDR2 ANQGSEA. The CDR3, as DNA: TGCAGCGTTGCAGGGGTAGGACAGCCCCAGCATTTT. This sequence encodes CSVAGVGQPQHF.

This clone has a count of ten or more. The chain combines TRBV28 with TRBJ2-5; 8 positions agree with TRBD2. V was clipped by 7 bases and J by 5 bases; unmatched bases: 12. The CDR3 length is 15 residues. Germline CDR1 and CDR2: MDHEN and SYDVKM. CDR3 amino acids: CASTVVATGGETQYF. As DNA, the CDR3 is TGTGCCAGCACCGTTGTCGCAACGGGGGGGGAGACCCAGTACTTC.

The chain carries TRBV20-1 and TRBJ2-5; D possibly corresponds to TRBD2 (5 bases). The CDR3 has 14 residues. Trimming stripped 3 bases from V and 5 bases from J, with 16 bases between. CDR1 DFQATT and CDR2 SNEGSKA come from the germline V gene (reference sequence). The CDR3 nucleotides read TGCAGTGCTAGTATAGGGTTAGCGATGGAGACCCAGTACTTC. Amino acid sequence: CSASIGLAMETQYF.

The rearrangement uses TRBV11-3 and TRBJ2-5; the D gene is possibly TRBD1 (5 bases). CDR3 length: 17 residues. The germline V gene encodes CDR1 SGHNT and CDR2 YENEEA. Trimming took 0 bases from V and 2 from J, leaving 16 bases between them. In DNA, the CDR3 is TGTGCCAGCAGCTTAGATAGGCCAGGGTGGGAACAAGAGACCCAGTACTTC. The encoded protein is CASSLDRPGWEQETQYF.